These 32 T cell receptor beta chains came from one sample sequenced in a study of Ad26.COV2.S vaccination and SARS-CoV-2 variants (dated by TCRdb to the early 2020s). The library relied on the immunoSEQ multiplex PCR assay. Held by TCRdb, this immuneACCESS table contains in-frame sequences only and omits some clones. Under half of the omission traces to an unresolved V gene where checked; the cause of the rest is unknown. In all, the sample holds under 600,000 clones, and about nine tenths of those were seen once. The top ten hold 1.5% to 2% of the sample. Sample treatment or condition, as interpreted from the label and publication: around 19 received Ad26.COV2.S at low or high dose, single or two shots; several received placebo; per-sample allocation not given. Repertoires of vaccine and placebo recipients were sequenced from samples collected on day 63 after the first injection. The sequences come from peripheral blood, collected in a trial of Ad26.COV2.S vaccine versus placebo. The receptors here all came from a person between 18 and 60 years old who received the Ad26.COV2.S COVID-19 vaccine or a placebo.

V is TRBV19 and J is TRBJ1-5; weak D call: TRBD1 (6 bases). CDR3 length: 14 amino acids. Germline values: CDR1 LNHDA, CDR2 SQIVND (reference sequence). Trimming took off 9 bases at V and 0 bases at J, with 12 bases between the two ends. The CDR3 protein is CASRRGDSNQPQHF. The CDR3 coding sequence is TGTGCCAGCAGAAGGGGGGATAGCAATCAGCCCCAGCATTTT.

The chain combines TRBV19 with TRBJ1-2; no reliable D call. Germline loops: CDR1 LNHDA, CDR2 SQIVND (reference sequence). V was clipped by 3 bases and J by 1 base, with 6 bases between them. The CDR3 extends over 13 amino acids. CDR3 DNA: TGTGCCAGTAGTATGGTTGGTAACTATGGCTACACCTTC. Protein: CASSMVGNYGYTF.

This clone came up a few times. V and J are TRBV9 and TRBJ2-6; D is ambiguous. Trimming pared 0 bases from V and 2 bases from J, leaving 9 bases between. CDR1 SGDLS and CDR2 YYNGEE come from the germline V gene. The CDR3 is 16 amino acids. For the CDR3, the DNA is TGTGCCAGCAGCGTAGTTTCTGAGCCTGGGGCCAACGTCCTGACTTTC. Translation gives CASSVVSEPGANVLTF.

V is TRBV11-2 and J is TRBJ2-7; 7 bases fit TRBD1. V was pared by 4 bases and J by 3 bases, with 9 bases of the junction left unmatched. The CDR3 runs 15 residues. The V gene's germline CDR1 is SGHAT and CDR2 FQNNGV. The CDR3 loop reads CASSSTPGQYYEQYF. The CDR3 DNA follows: TGTGCCAGCAGCTCAACCCCGGGACAGTACTACGAGCAGTACTTC.

The CDR3 spells CASSDSSTTDTQYF. The CDR3 nucleotides read TGTGCCAGCAGTGATTCATCGACCACAGATACGCAGTATTTT. This sequence joins TRBV25-1 and TRBJ2-3; D is unclear. Trimming took 3 bases from V and 2 from J, leaving 9 bases between them. The CDR3 runs to 14 residues. CDR1 is MGHDK, CDR2 SYGVNS, per germline.

This clone was found once. The chain recombines TRBV9 with TRBJ2-5, with D maybe TRBD2 (6 bases). The length of the CDR3 is 13 residues. Germline V lookup: CDR1 SGDLS, CDR2 YYNGEE. V lost 4 bases to trimming and J lost 5 bases, with 12 bases between them. CDR3 sequence reads: CASSPGAGETQYF. Here the CDR3 DNA reads TGTGCCAGCAGCCCCGGTGCGGGGGAGACCCAGTACTTC. Using reference TRBV9 and TRBJ2-5 for the parts outside the CDR3, the full variable domain is DSGVTQTPKHLITATGQRVTLRCSPRSGDLSVYWYQQSLDQGLQFLIQYYNGEERAKGNILERFSAQQFPDLHSELNLSSLELGDSALYFCASSPGAGETQYFGPGTRLLVL.

This rearrangement joins TRBV5-8 to TRBJ1-5; 7 bases are a match to TRBD1. The CDR3 is made up of 14 amino acids. V was clipped by 3 bases and J by 5 bases; unmatched bases: 5. Per the germline V gene, CDR1 is SGHTS and CDR2 is YDEGEE. The chain's CDR3 is CASSSTGVHQPQHF. The DNA of the CDR3 is TGTGCCAGCAGCTCAACAGGGGTACATCAGCCCCAGCATTTT.

The rearrangement uses TRBV5-1 and TRBJ2-1; maybe TRBD2 (5 bases). This CDR3 spans 15 amino acids. Germline V gene lookup returns CDR1 SGHRS and CDR2 YFSETQ. Trimming cost V 1 base and J 0 bases, with 8 bases left between them. CDR3 loop: CASSLTGSSYNEQFF. The CDR3 DNA is TGCGCCAGCAGCTTGACGGGGAGCTCCTACAATGAGCAGTTCTTC.

This rearrangement joins TRBV5-6 to TRBJ2-2; 8 bases fit TRBD1. The CDR3 spans 16 residues. Trimming at V came to 4 bases and at J to 2 bases, leaving 7 bases not matched to a gene. Germline CDR1 reads SGHDT; CDR2 reads YYEEEE. This CDR3 is CASSEPGQANTGELFF. CDR3 nucleotide sequence: TGTGCCAGCAGCGAACCGGGACAGGCTAACACCGGGGAGCTGTTTTTT.

This clone was picked up one time. J is TRBJ1-1 and V is TRBV6-5; 7 bases are a match to TRBD1. The CDR3 runs 14 residues. The germline V gene encodes CDR1 MNHEY and CDR2 SVGAGI. The V segment lost 8 bases and the J segment 5 bases; nucleotides outside the gene matches: 11. Here the CDR3 reads CASHRGLTRTEAFF. CDR3 in DNA: TGTGCCAGCCACAGGGGCCTCACGAGGACTGAAGCTTTCTTT.

V gene TRBV19 combines with J gene TRBJ2-7; 7 nucleotides agree with TRBD1. The germline CDR1 and CDR2 sequences are LNHDA and SQIVND (reference sequence). With 8 bases clipped from V and 0 bases from J, the junction kept 7 bases outside the gene matches. The CDR3 contains 14 residues. The CDR3 DNA sequence: TGTGCCAGTTTTACAGGGGAGACCTCCTACGAGCAGTACTTC. Protein product: CASFTGETSYEQYF.

The CDR3 nucleotides read TGTGCCATCAGCGAACCTTTGGCGGCGGTCTACGAGCAGTACTTC. Translated, it gives CAISEPLAAVYEQYF. This rearrangement joins TRBV10-3 to TRBJ2-7; D remains unclear. Germline lookup yields CDR1 ENHRY and CDR2 SYGVKD. Trimming shortened V by 6 bases and J by 3 bases, and 18 bases separated the two germline ends. This CDR3 contains 15 residues.

The V call is TRBV4-1, the J call TRBJ1-5, with 9 nucleotides matching TRBD1. The germline V gene encodes CDR1 MGHRA and CDR2 YSYEKL. CDR3 length: 15 amino acids. V was pared by 1 base and J by 4 bases, with 2 bases of the junction left unmatched. The CDR3: CASSQAGTGNQPQHF. The CDR3 coding sequence is TGCGCCAGCAGCCAAGCCGGGACAGGGAATCAGCCCCAGCATTTT.

The chain links TRBV4-1 to TRBJ2-1, with 14 bases aligning to TRBD2. Germline CDR1 MGHRA, CDR2 YSYEKL. This CDR3 is built from 16 residues. V trimming: 4 bases; J trimming: 6 bases; junction bases outside the gene matches: 5. CDR3: CASSPRLAGGLNEQFF. In nucleotides, the CDR3 is TGCGCCAGCAGCCCGAGACTAGCGGGAGGGCTCAATGAGCAGTTCTTC.

CDR3 nucleotides: TGTGCCAGCAGCCGGGGGGGAATCCACAATGAGCAGTTCTTC. Translating gives CASSRGGIHNEQFF. The V and J genes are TRBV5-4 and TRBJ2-1, with TRBD2 matching 8 bases. The CDR3 runs to 14 residues. The V and J ends lost 4 bases and 5 bases, in that order; junction bases with no gene match: 5. Germline values: CDR1 SGHNT, CDR2 YYREEE (reference sequence).

CDR3 coding DNA: TGTGCCAGCACCGGACAGTCGAACACTGAAGCTTTCTTT. Its translation: CASTGQSNTEAFF. The chain joins TRBV2 to TRBJ1-1, with a possible D match to TRBD1 (6 bases). Looked up from germline, CDR1 is SNHLY and CDR2 is FYNNEI. With 7 bases removed from V and 1 base from J, the gap between germline ends came to 10 bases. This CDR3 comprises 13 residues.

V usage is TRBV5-6 and J usage is TRBJ1-1; tentative D call: TRBD1 (5 bases). Germline values: CDR1 SGHDT, CDR2 YYEEEE. The CDR3 consists of 17 residues. V dropped 0 bases and J dropped 1 base, with 16 bases sitting between them. The CDR3 loop is CASSLAHTRGTNTEAFF. CDR3 sequence (DNA): TGTGCCAGCAGCTTGGCCCATACTCGGGGCACGAACACTGAAGCTTTCTTT.

The rearrangement uses TRBV7-9 and TRBJ2-5, with a possible D match to TRBD2 (7 bases). The CDR3 sequence is 16 residues long. Trimming left V 5 bases short and J 7 bases short, with 23 bases between. Looked up from germline, CDR1 is SEHNR and CDR2 is FQNEAQ (reference sequence). CDR3 residues: CASSQLGGARIGTQYF. The CDR3 nucleotides are TGTGCCAGCAGCCAACTAGGGGGGGCGAGGATTGGGACCCAGTACTTC.

V usage is TRBV2 and J usage is TRBJ1-2; the D is unclear. With 6 bases removed from V and 1 base from J, the gap between germline ends came to 15 bases. Germline assignment: CDR1 SNHLY and CDR2 FYNNEI. This CDR3 is 15 amino acids long. The CDR3 coding sequence is TGTGCCAGCAGGGAACGCAGAAACAGTAACTATGGCTACACCTTC. Translation: CASRERRNSNYGYTF.

The J gene is TRBJ2-1, the V gene TRBV19; 10 nucleotides match TRBD2. CDR1 and CDR2 from the germline V gene are LNHDA and SQIVND (reference sequence). This CDR3 contains 14 residues. The V gene end was trimmed by 5 bases and the J gene end by 6 bases; junction bases not matched to a gene: 4. The CDR3 reads CASSPSGGFNEQFF. The CDR3 DNA sequence: TGTGCCAGTAGTCCTAGCGGGGGATTCAATGAGCAGTTCTTC.

The V gene is TRBV6-5, the J gene TRBJ2-2; no firm D call. V lost 4 bases and J lost 7, with 7 bases in between. The CDR3 spans 12 residues. The germline gives CDR1 MNHEY, CDR2 SVGAGI. The CDR3 reads CASSFLLGELFF. CDR3 coding DNA: TGTGCCAGCAGTTTTCTACTCGGGGAGCTGTTTTTT.

The chain recombines TRBV9 with TRBJ1-2; tentatively, D is TRBD1 (6 bases). The V gene lost 4 bases and the J gene lost 4 bases, with 17 bases spanning the gap. Germline CDR1 is SGDLS and CDR2 is YYNGEE. CDR3 length: 15 amino acids. CDR3 region: CASSPAVQGLYGYTF. CDR3 coding DNA: TGTGCCAGCAGCCCCGCGGTACAGGGTCTCTATGGCTACACCTTC.

The rearrangement uses TRBV4-1 and TRBJ1-2, with D perhaps TRBD1 (5 bases). CDR3 size: 13 residues. In germline, CDR1 is MGHRA, CDR2 YSYEKL. V lost 8 bases and J 1 base, leaving 11 bases between the germline ends. Here the CDR3 DNA reads TGCGCCAGCGGCTGGGACGGTAACTATGGCTACACCTTC. Its translation is CASGWDGNYGYTF.

V is TRBV10-1 and J is TRBJ2-7, with 8 nucleotides matching TRBD2. Unmatched junction bases numbered 7, after V lost 7 bases and J lost 5 bases. Looked up from germline, CDR1 is WNHNN and CDR2 is SYGVQD (reference sequence). The CDR3 runs to 13 residues. In DNA form, the CDR3 reads TGCGCCAGCATGCGGGGGGCGCACCACGAGCAGTACTTC. It yields the protein CASMRGAHHEQYF.

Comments on this clone: Different DNA sequences within this sample yield the same CDR3. The gene calls are TRBV18 and TRBJ1-1; D remains ambiguous. This CDR3 has 13 amino acids. The V and J ends lost 1 base and 2 bases respectively, with 5 bases between them. Germline loops: CDR1 KGHSH, CDR2 LQKENI. As DNA, the CDR3 is TGTGCCAGCTCACCACAGGAAAACACTGAAGCTTTCTTT. Its translation: CASSPQENTEAFF.

This chain connects TRBV2 to TRBJ1-1, with D perhaps TRBD1 (5 bases). Germline CDR1 and CDR2: SNHLY and FYNNEI. The CDR3 consists of 14 residues. With 3 bases removed from V and 1 base from J, the gap between germline ends came to 9 bases. The CDR3: CASSDQTANTEAFF. In DNA, the CDR3 is TGTGCCAGCAGTGACCAGACAGCGAACACTGAAGCTTTCTTT.

V usage is TRBV30 and J usage is TRBJ1-4; the D gene is possibly TRBD1 (5 bases). Germline assignment: CDR1 GTSNPN and CDR2 SVGIG (reference sequence). Trimming took 5 bases from V and 4 from J, leaving 11 bases between them. The CDR3 covers 13 residues. The DNA of the CDR3 is TGTGCCTGGGGCGGGGGGGTTAATGAAAAACTGTTTTTT. Protein: CAWGGGVNEKLFF. The full variable domain, with the rest looked up from reference TRBV30 and TRBJ1-4, is SQTIHQWPATLVQPVGSPLSLECTVEGTSNPNLYWYRQAAGRGLQLLFYSVGIGQISSEVPQNLSASRPQDRQFILSSKKLLLSDSGFYLCAWGGGVNEKLFFGSGTQLSVL.

This chain links TRBV19 with TRBJ2-7, with 9 nucleotides matching TRBD1. Germline CDR1 is LNHDA and CDR2 is SQIVND (reference sequence). CDR3 size: 15 residues. V lost 2 bases and J lost 5; bases outside the gene matches: 7. DNA for the CDR3: TGTGCCAGTAGTATAATGGGACAGGGTGTCAACGAGCAGTACTTC. This sequence encodes CASSIMGQGVNEQYF.

The chain couples TRBV5-1 to TRBJ1-1; no definite D call. V was shortened by 7 bases and J by 1 base, with 11 bases between the two germline ends. This CDR3 is built from 13 residues. Germline V gene lookup returns CDR1 SGHRS and CDR2 YFSETQ. The CDR3 loop reads CASCRSANTEAFF. In nucleotides, the CDR3 is TGCGCCAGCTGTCGGTCGGCGAACACTGAAGCTTTCTTT.

The rearrangement uses TRBV6-5 and TRBJ1-4; 10 bases line up with TRBD1. Germline CDR1 is MNHEY and CDR2 is SVGAGI. The CDR3 length is 14 residues. Germline trimming cut 7 bases from V and 4 bases from J; bases unmatched to any gene: 3. The CDR3 spells CASKRDRGNEKLFF. The CDR3 DNA sequence: TGTGCCAGCAAAAGGGACAGGGGTAATGAAAAACTGTTTTTT.

CDR3 amino acids: CASSWDRAAHTIYF. CDR3 bases: TGTGCCAGCAGCTGGGACAGGGCCGCCCACACCATATATTTT. The rearrangement links TRBV6-5 to TRBJ1-3; 9 nucleotides align to TRBD1. The CDR3 is 14 amino acids. V dropped 6 bases and J dropped 8; count of bases not matched to a gene: 8. Germline V gene sequence: CDR1 MNHEY, CDR2 SVGAGI.

The chain uses TRBV5-1 and TRBJ1-6, with D possibly being TRBD1 (5 bases). Germline CDR1 is SGHRS and CDR2 is YFSETQ. The V end was cut by 0 bases, the J end by 4 bases, with 8 bases between. The CDR3 is made up of 15 amino acids. The CDR3 DNA is TGCGCCAGCAGCTTGGGCCAGGGATATAATTCACCCCTCCACTTT. It translates to CASSLGQGYNSPLHF.